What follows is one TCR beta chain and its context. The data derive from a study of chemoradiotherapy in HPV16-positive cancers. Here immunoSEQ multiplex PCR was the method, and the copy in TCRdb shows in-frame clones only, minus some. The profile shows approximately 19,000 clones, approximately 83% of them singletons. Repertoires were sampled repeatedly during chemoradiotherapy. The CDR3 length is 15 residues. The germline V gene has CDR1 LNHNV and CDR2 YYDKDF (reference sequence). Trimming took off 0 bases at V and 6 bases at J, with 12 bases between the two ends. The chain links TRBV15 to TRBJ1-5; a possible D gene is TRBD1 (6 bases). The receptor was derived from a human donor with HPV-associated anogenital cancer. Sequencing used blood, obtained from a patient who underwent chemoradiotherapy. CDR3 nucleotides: TGTGCCACCAGCAGAGAACAGGGTTTATTTCAGCCCCAGCATTTT. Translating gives CATSREQGLFQPQHF.